These 28 T cell receptor beta chains were sequenced from one sample in a study of monozygotic twins with inflammatory bowel disease. Using the 5' RACE reads, TCRdb records one entry per CDR3 protein without DNA. The sample shows around 450,000 distinct CDR3 sequences, and 2.4% sits with its ten largest clones. Sequences were obtained from blood. Receptors originate from a human donor with ulcerative colitis or Crohn's disease, or a healthy co-twin of an affected twin (not recorded which).

The V gene is TRBV18, the J gene TRBJ2-7. Germline V lookup: CDR1 KGHSH, CDR2 LQKENI. CDR3 length equals 13 residues. CDR3 sequence: CASSPAGIYEQYF. Complete variable domain (other parts from reference TRBV18 and TRBJ2-7): NAGVMQNPRHLVRRRGQEARLRCSPMKGHSHVYWYRQLPEEGLKFMVYLQKENIIDESGMPKERFSAEFPKEGPSILRIQQVVRGDSAAYFCASSPAGIYEQYFGPGTRLTVT.

V and J are TRBV7-2 and TRBJ2-1; TCRdb calls TRBD2, which cannot be checked without DNA. CDR1 and CDR2 (germline): SGHTA, FQGNSA. CDR3 length: 15 amino acids. The CDR3 region is CASITRGGSYNEQFF.

This rearrangement joins TRBV20-1 to TRBJ1-1; TCRdb indicates TRBD1, and absent DNA this call remains unverified. The CDR3 covers 14 residues. Germline CDR1 is DFQATT and CDR2 is SNEGSKA (reference sequence). The CDR3 sequence: CSSDSGHLNTEAFF.

The rearrangement joins TRBV7-2 to TRBJ2-2; absent DNA, TCRdb's TRBD2 call cannot be checked. CDR1 and CDR2 (germline): SGHTA, FQGNSA. The CDR3 runs to 14 residues. The CDR3 reads CASSLSGSMGELFF.

V is TRBV5-1 and J is TRBJ2-3; without DNA, the TCRdb call of TRBD1 cannot be checked. This CDR3 is built from 16 residues. Germline CDR1 is SGHRS and CDR2 is YFSETQ. The CDR3 reads CASSLDLTGLSDTQYF.

This sequence joins TRBV7-2 and TRBJ1-4; TCRdb names TRBD1, which stays unverified in the absence of DNA. CDR3 size: 19 residues. CDR1 SGHTA and CDR2 FQGNSA come from the germline V gene. CDR3 sequence: CASSLASAGGFISNEKLFF.

The gene calls are TRBV6-1 and TRBJ2-7; TCRdb's D gene call, TRBD1, goes unchecked for lack of DNA. The germline CDR1 and CDR2 sequences are MNHNS and SASEGT. CDR3 length equals 14 residues. Here the CDR3 reads CASSRGTGTYEQYF.

The chain links TRBV29-1 to TRBJ2-2. Germline values: CDR1 SQVTM, CDR2 ANQGSEA. The CDR3 loop spans 11 amino acids. CDR3 residues: CSVPWGGELFF.

The chain recombines TRBV5-1 with TRBJ1-1; the D call from TCRdb, TRBD1, cannot be confirmed without DNA. The CDR3 has 16 amino acids. Germline V CDR1 and CDR2: SGHRS, YFSETQ. Here the CDR3 reads CASSLGRTGLNTEAFF.

The chain combines TRBV12-3 or TRBV12-4 with TRBJ1-5. This CDR3 has 13 residues. The CDR3 here is CASTPNSNQPQHF.

V gene TRBV5-6 combines with J gene TRBJ2-4; TCRdb's D call, TRBD2, is unchecked because there is no DNA. Per the germline V gene, CDR1 is SGHDT and CDR2 is YYEEEE. The CDR3 has 17 residues. The CDR3 protein is CASSLSRLAGGQNIQYF.

This chain connects TRBV5-4 to TRBJ2-3; lacking DNA, the TRBD1 call made by TCRdb goes unchecked. The CDR3 sequence is 15 residues long. The germline V gene has CDR1 SGHNT and CDR2 YYREEE (reference sequence). The chain's CDR3 is CASSPTTGRPDTQYF.

The chain couples TRBV5-1 to TRBJ1-1; TCRdb returns TRBD1, unconfirmable since there is no DNA. The CDR3 contains 15 residues. Germline assignment: CDR1 SGHRS and CDR2 YFSETQ. The CDR3: CASSLHGQGDTEAFF.

The chain is built from TRBV2 and TRBJ1-6. From germline, CDR1 is SNHLY and CDR2 FYNNEI. The CDR3 length is 14 residues. CDR3 in amino acids: CASVQDGGNSPLHF. Complete variable domain (other parts from reference TRBV2 and TRBJ1-6): EPEVTQTPSHQVTQMGQEVILRCVPISNHLYFYWYRQILGQKVEFLVSFYNNEISEKSEIFDDQFSVERPDGSNFTLKIRSTKLEDSAMYFCASVQDGGNSPLHFGNGTRLTVT.

V usage is TRBV10-2 and J usage is TRBJ1-1. The CDR3 contains 14 residues. CDR1 and CDR2 from the germline V gene are WSHSY and SAAADI. CDR3 loop: CASTSSVRGTEAFF.

The chain carries TRBV9 and TRBJ2-1; TCRdb picks TRBD1, but there is no DNA to check that call. Germline V gene sequence: CDR1 SGDLS, CDR2 YYNGEE. The CDR3 is made up of 13 amino acids. The CDR3 region is CASSVGGYQEQFF.

The V gene is TRBV4-1, the J gene TRBJ2-1; the D gene TCRdb calls, TRBD1, cannot be checked with no DNA. Germline CDR1 is MGHRA and CDR2 is YSYEKL. This CDR3 is built from 15 residues. CDR3 sequence: CASSQEGRDRNEQFF.

The chain links TRBV7-2 to TRBJ2-5; no DNA is available, so the TRBD1 call from TCRdb remains unchecked. The length of the CDR3 is 15 residues. Germline CDR1 and CDR2: SGHTA and FQGNSA. This CDR3 reads CASSLAQGTQETQYF.

The CDR3: CSVEVRGRDGYTF. The genes are TRBV29-1 and TRBJ1-2; TCRdb's D call of TRBD1 is untestable without DNA. The length of the CDR3 is 13 residues. Germline CDR1 SQVTM, CDR2 ANQGSEA. Complete variable domain (other parts from reference TRBV29-1 and TRBJ1-2): SAVISQKPSRDICQRGTSLTIQCQVDSQVTMMFWYRQQPGQSLTLIATANQGSEATYESGFVIDKFPISRPNLTFSTLTVSNMSPEDSSIYLCSVEVRGRDGYTFGSGTRLTVV.

The chain employs TRBV5-1 and TRBJ1-1; TCRdb outputs TRBD1, but without DNA this stays unchecked. CDR3 length equals 14 residues. CDR1 SGHRS and CDR2 YFSETQ come from the germline V gene. The CDR3 region is CASSGDRGNTEAFF.

V and J are TRBV6-2 or TRBV6-3 and TRBJ2-3; the TRBD2 assignment by TCRdb is unverifiable without DNA. Germline CDR1 and CDR2: MNHEY and SVGEGT. The length of the CDR3 is 17 residues. CDR3: CASSYTRLVTSTDTQYF.

The chain combines TRBV24-1 with TRBJ2-1. The CDR3 length is 17 residues. Germline loops: CDR1 KGHDR, CDR2 SFDVKD. The CDR3 region is CATSDSLGKSSYNEQFF.

V is TRBV5-1 and J is TRBJ1-2; the TRBD1 assignment by TCRdb is unverifiable without DNA. The germline V gene encodes CDR1 SGHRS and CDR2 YFSETQ. This CDR3 has 13 amino acids. This CDR3 is CASTLGQGYGYTF.

J is TRBJ1-5 and V is TRBV19; TCRdb selects TRBD1, and the lack of DNA leaves this call unchecked. The CDR3 sequence is 14 residues long. CDR1 is LNHDA and CDR2 is SQIVND in the germline V gene (reference sequence). CDR3 sequence: CASGHREWNQPQHF.

The CDR3 sequence: CATSDGGRVEQFF. The chain links TRBV24-1 to TRBJ2-1; the TRBD2 assignment by TCRdb is unverifiable without DNA. The CDR3 is made up of 13 amino acids. The germline V gene encodes CDR1 KGHDR and CDR2 SFDVKD.

This chain uses TRBV2 with TRBJ1-2; the D call from TCRdb, TRBD1, cannot be confirmed without DNA. Germline values: CDR1 SNHLY, CDR2 FYNNEI. The CDR3 has 12 amino acids. The CDR3 loop is CARTGQAYGYTF.

This chain joins TRBV6-5 and TRBJ2-7; without DNA, the TCRdb call of TRBD1 cannot be checked. The CDR3 runs to 16 residues. The V gene's germline CDR1 is MNHEY and CDR2 SVGAGI. This CDR3 is CASSYSRTGISYEQYF.

V gene TRBV29-1 combines with J gene TRBJ1-1; TCRdb names TRBD1, which stays unverified in the absence of DNA. This CDR3 has 14 residues. Per the germline V gene, CDR1 is SQVTM and CDR2 is ANQGSEA. The CDR3 sequence: CSVEGRQGPGGAFF.